These 16 T cell receptor beta chains share one sample of origin, sequenced in a study of T cells in Graves' hyperthyroidism and ophthalmopathy. Amplified TCR beta CDR3 regions derived from RNA transcripts. HTBI primers were the set used in a first-round RT-PCR of the TCR CDR3. In TCRdb, the multiplex PCR reads were re-called with MiXCR into one record per CDR3 protein. There are hundreds of thousands of distinct CDR3 sequences in the sample; about 20% occur only once, and roughly 60% lies in the top ten. Sequences were obtained from blood. The receptors shown here come from a man aged 25 to 45 with Graves' ophthalmopathy.

At least ten counts were recorded for this clonotype. This chain links TRBV20-1 with TRBJ1-5; possible D gene TRBD1, 5 bases. Between the trimmed V and J ends, which lost 4 bases and 2 bases, there was a span of 21 bases. The V gene's germline CDR1 is DFQATT and CDR2 SNEGSKA (reference sequence). The CDR3 has 17 amino acids. Written as DNA, the CDR3 is TGCAGTGCTAAAGGGGCAGGCGGGAGGATCGGCAATCAGCCCCAGCATTTT. Translation gives CSAKGAGGRIGNQPQHF.

The chain joins TRBV2 to TRBJ2-7; D gene uncertain. Germline V CDR1 and CDR2: SNHLY, FYNNEI. The CDR3 length is 12 residues. The CDR3 reads CVWLQASYEQYF. The CDR3 DNA sequence: TGTGTCTGGCTGCAGGCCTCCTACGAGCAGTACTTC. Drawing the rest from reference TRBV2 and TRBJ2-7, the complete variable domain is EPEVTQTPSHQVTQMGQEVILRCVPISNHLYFYWYRQILGQKVEFLVSFYNNEISEKSEIFDDQFSVERPDGSNFTLKIRSTKLEDSAMYFCVWLQASYEQYFGPGTRLTVT.

Remarks on this clonotype: A read error is possible here, since a much larger clone lies one base away. The J gene is TRBJ1-5, the V gene TRBV11-2; D gene ambiguous. CDR1 and CDR2 from the germline V gene are SGHAT and FQNNGV. Trimming shortened V by 4 bases and J by 13 bases, and 14 bases separated the two germline ends. The CDR3 spans 12 residues. The CDR3 reads CASSSATGAQHF. CDR3 nucleotide sequence: TGTGCCAGCAGCTCCGCAACGGGCGCGCAGCATTTT.

Only one count was recorded for this clonotype. The chain joins TRBV5-1 to TRBJ2-1; 7 nucleotides match TRBD2. The V and J ends lost 5 bases and 9 bases, in that order; junction bases with no gene match: 20. From germline, CDR1 is SGHRS and CDR2 YFSETQ. This CDR3 contains 17 residues. The CDR3 here is CASSYREGLLLHSEQFF. CDR3 coding DNA: TGCGCCAGCAGTTATAGGGAGGGACTCCTTTTACACAGTGAGCAGTTCTTC.

At least ten counts were recorded for this clonotype. V gene TRBV12-3 or TRBV12-4 combines with J gene TRBJ1-1; possibly TRBD1 for D (6 bases). Trimming removed 6 bases at V and 1 base at J, with 12 bases between. The CDR3 covers 14 residues. CDR3 DNA sequence: TGTGCCAGCAGCATAAAAGGGGGGAACACTGAAGCTTTCTTT. Protein product: CASSIKGGNTEAFF.

The table lists this clonotype with a few counts. With a much larger clone just one base away, this may be a read error. The rearrangement links TRBV12-3 or TRBV12-4 to TRBJ1-5; D is perhaps TRBD1 (5 bases). This CDR3 has 13 residues. The V and J ends lost 7 bases and 3 bases respectively, with 10 bases between them. The CDR3, as DNA: TGTGCCAGCAACTGGGACCACAATCAGCCCCAGCATTTT. As protein: CASNWDHNQPQHF.

The chain couples TRBV11-3 to TRBJ1-6; no firm D call. Germline CDR1 reads SGHNT; CDR2 reads YENEEA. V was clipped by 5 bases and J by 3 bases, with 11 bases between them. The CDR3 spans 15 residues. The CDR3 reads CASSPVYGYNSPLHF. CDR3 DNA: TGTGCCAGCAGCCCCGTCTATGGCTATAATTCACCCCTCCACTTT.

This clonotype has only a few counts. At one end, the junction sequence differs from germline, possibly due to a read error. The rearrangement joins TRBV28 to TRBJ2-5; 7 positions match TRBD1. The CDR3 runs 12 residues. Germline assignment: CDR1 MDHEN and CDR2 SYDVKM. The CDR3 protein is CASSQPGTVCNF. CDR3 DNA: TGTGCCAGCAGTCAACCCGGGACAGTGTGTAACTTC. Together with reference TRBV28 and TRBJ2-5, the CDR3 gives the full variable domain: DVKVTQSSRYLVKRTGEKVFLECVQDMDHENMFWYRQDPGLGLRLIYFSYDVKMKEKGDIPEGYSVSREKKERFSLILESASTNQTSMYLCASSQPGTVCNFGPGTRLLVL.

V and J are TRBV30 and TRBJ1-5; 8 bases map to TRBD1. J was trimmed by 2 bases and V by 3 bases; bases with no gene match: 18. The CDR3 sequence is 19 residues long. Germline V gene sequence: CDR1 GTSNPN, CDR2 SVGIG (reference sequence). CDR3 in DNA: TGTGCCTGGAGCGGGGATGGACAGGGACCGCTTCTGGGCAATCAGCCCCAGCATTTT. It is translated as CAWSGDGQGPLLGNQPQHF.

This chain connects TRBV28 to TRBJ1-2; D gene unclear. V was shortened by 8 bases and J by 4 bases, with 14 bases between the two germline ends. The CDR3 covers 13 residues. Per the germline V gene, CDR1 is MDHEN and CDR2 is SYDVKM. The CDR3 nucleotides are TGTGCCAGCGCCATATCGGGCAGCTATGGCTACACCTTC. This sequence encodes CASAISGSYGYTF.

The chain carries TRBV16 and TRBJ2-3; D perhaps matches TRBD2 (6 bases). V was shortened by 2 bases and J by 4 bases, with 7 bases between the two germline ends. Germline V CDR1 and CDR2: KGHSY, FQNENV. The CDR3 sequence is 13 residues long. The CDR3 here is CASSQPGADTQYF. CDR3 nucleotides: TGTGCCAGCAGCCAACCGGGAGCAGATACGCAGTATTTT. The full variable domain, rest sourced from reference TRBV16 and TRBJ2-3, is GEEVAQTPKHLVRGEGQKAKLYCAPIKGHSYVFWYQQVLKNEFKFLISFQNENVFDETGMPKERFSAKCLPNSPCSLEIQATKLEDSAVYFCASSQPGADTQYFGPGTRLTVL.

Note on this clonotype: One junction end does not reproduce the germline sequence, and a read error may be involved. The chain employs TRBV28 and TRBJ2-1; D gene unclear. The CDR3 consists of 11 residues. CDR1 is MDHEN and CDR2 is SYDVKM in the germline V gene. Here the CDR3 DNA reads TGTACCAGCATGGGGTTTTATGAGCAGTTCTTC. Its protein product is CTSMGFYEQFF.

This clonotype was counted ten times or more. CDR3 DNA sequence: TGTGCCAGCGGACGGGACAGGGGCACAGATACGCAGTATTTT. Translation: CASGRDRGTDTQYF. The chain employs TRBV2 and TRBJ2-3, with 9 positions matching TRBD1. The CDR3 has 14 residues. The V gene's germline CDR1 is SNHLY and CDR2 FYNNEI. V was clipped by 8 bases and J by 1 base; unmatched bases: 4.

The rearrangement joins TRBV9 to TRBJ2-7; D is unresolved. In germline, CDR1 is SGDLS, CDR2 YYNGEE. This CDR3 spans 11 amino acids. Deletions cut 9 bases from V and 4 bases from J, with 11 bases between. The CDR3 DNA reads TGTGCCACCAGTGACACTTACGAGCAGTACTTC. This translates into CATSDTYEQYF.

This clonotype was seen at least ten times. V usage is TRBV2 and J usage is TRBJ2-5, with 14 bases lining up with TRBD2. The CDR3 sequence is 15 residues long. The germline V gene encodes CDR1 SNHLY and CDR2 FYNNEI. After removal of 6 bases from V and 1 base from J, the junction contained 1 base not matched to a gene. The DNA of the CDR3 is TGTGCCAGCAGGGGACTAGCGGGAGCCCAAGAGACCCAGTACTTC. This sequence encodes CASRGLAGAQETQYF.

V and J are TRBV12-3 or TRBV12-4 and TRBJ1-1, with D tentatively TRBD1 (5 bases). The ends were cut back, 0 bases at V and 1 base at J, with 15 bases in the middle. The CDR3 totals 17 residues. CDR3 protein: CASSLARGGGGNTEAFF. CDR3 nucleotides: TGTGCCAGCAGTTTAGCCCGGGGGGGGGGAGGGAACACTGAAGCTTTCTTT.